Described below is a single T cell receptor beta chain sequence and its context. Germline-derived CDR1 and CDR2 are SGHRS and YFSETQ. V was pared by 4 bases and J by 0 bases, with 9 bases of the junction left unmatched. CDR3 length: 18 residues. This record belongs to a study of blood T cell repertoires in COVID-19. Background on the study: Both acute and convalescent COVID-19 samples were obtained from the United States, Italy and Spain. T cells, B-cell-depleted T cells, or PBMCs provided the cDNA or gDNA that served as material.

Original processing methods: For nucleated cells, counts were estimated from reference gene primer amplification. Produced via immunoSEQ multiplex PCR; TCRdb's table is partial and in-frame only. Clone size and V and J calls were adopted from that table, with D and trimming inferred from the DNA. The sample records a few hundred thousand clones, 70% to 90% being singletons. This receptor was taken from a woman older than 75 with acute or convalescent COVID-19. The sequenced sample was peripheral blood. The V and J genes are TRBV5-1 and TRBJ2-3; 12 bases are a match to TRBD1. The CDR3 protein is CASSRGQGASGSTDTQYF. The CDR3 DNA reads as TGCGCCAGCAGCAGGGGACAGGGGGCATCTGGTAGCACAGATACGCAGTATTTT.